The 17 T cell receptor beta chains below were found in one sample sequenced in a study of cytomegalovirus exposure and HLA in healthy donors. This table comes from immunoSEQ multiplex PCR, and its TCRdb copy is limited to in-frame clones, with some not included. Altogether around 120,000 clones are present, roughly 88% being singletons, with the ten largest covering around 5.1%. Sequencing was carried out using PBMCs. Source of these receptors: a man younger than 35 in good health and CMV-seronegative.

This rearrangement joins TRBV18 to TRBJ1-5; D uncertain. The CDR3 consists of 12 residues. Between the trimmed V and J ends, which lost 3 bases and 6 bases, there was a span of 6 bases. From germline, CDR1 is KGHSH and CDR2 LQKENI. CDR3 sequence reads: CASSPEGQPQHF. CDR3 nucleotides: TGTGCCAGCTCACCCGAGGGTCAGCCCCAGCATTTT.

V is TRBV19 and J is TRBJ2-4; maybe TRBD1 (5 bases). CDR1 LNHDA and CDR2 SQIVND come from the germline V gene (reference sequence). Trimming took off 1 base at V and 15 bases at J, with 10 bases between the two ends. This CDR3 comprises 11 residues. The CDR3 DNA reads TGTGCCAGTAGTATAGCGGACATTAGGTACTTC. Translated, it gives CASSIADIRYF.

V usage is TRBV7-9 and J usage is TRBJ1-4; D not certain. This CDR3 spans 15 amino acids. Germline-derived CDR1 and CDR2 are SEHNR and FQNEAQ (reference sequence). Trimming pared 5 bases from V and 7 bases from J, leaving 17 bases between. The CDR3 nucleotides read TGTGCCAGCAGCCGACGCGGCACTGAGGGTGAAAAACTGTTTTTT. It translates to CASSRRGTEGEKLFF.

V is TRBV7-9 and J is TRBJ2-2; D is unresolved. This CDR3 spans 11 amino acids. The V gene's germline CDR1 is SEHNR and CDR2 FQNEAQ (reference sequence). V lost 5 bases and J 9 bases, leaving 7 bases between the germline ends. CDR3 protein: CASSPQRELFF. CDR3 in DNA: TGTGCCAGCAGCCCACAAAGGGAGCTGTTTTTT.

This clone appeared once. The chain has TRBV6-1 and TRBJ2-7, with 7 bases matching TRBD1. Germline trimming cut 5 bases from V and 0 bases from J; bases unmatched to any gene: 4. Germline CDR1 MNHNS, CDR2 SASEGT. CDR3 length: 14 amino acids. The CDR3: CASSRQGYSYEQYF. The CDR3 DNA sequence: TGTGCCAGCAGTCGACAGGGATACTCCTACGAGCAGTACTTC.

The V and J genes are TRBV29-1 and TRBJ2-3; TRBD2 aligns across 9 bases. Germline CDR1 reads SQVTM; CDR2 reads ANQGSEA. The CDR3 totals 13 residues. The CDR3, as DNA: TGCAGTGGAGCGGGAGGACGCACAGATACGCAGTATTTT. Its translation: CSGAGGRTDTQYF.

The chain employs TRBV2 and TRBJ1-5, with D tentatively TRBD1 (5 bases). The CDR3 loop spans 14 amino acids. Trimming removed 1 base at V and 4 bases at J, with 8 bases between. The germline V gene encodes CDR1 SNHLY and CDR2 FYNNEI. CDR3 in amino acids: CASSEGQGNQPQHF. The DNA for the CDR3 is TGTGCCAGCAGTGAAGGGCAGGGAAATCAGCCCCAGCATTTT.

The chain's CDR3 is CASSPRGGETQYF. CDR3 nucleotides: TGTGCCAGCAGCCCGCGGGGGGGAGAGACCCAGTACTTC. The chain links TRBV7-8 to TRBJ2-5; 9 nucleotides align to TRBD2. With 5 bases clipped from V and 4 bases from J, the junction kept 2 bases outside the gene matches. Per the germline V gene, CDR1 is SGHVS and CDR2 is FQNEAQ. The CDR3 extends over 13 amino acids. The entire variable domain, with the rest obtained from reference TRBV7-8 and TRBJ2-5, is as follows: GAGVSQSPRYKVAKRGQDVALRCDPISGHVSLFWYQQALGQGPEFLTYFQNEAQLDKSGLPSDRFFAERPEGSVSTLKIQRTQQEDSAVYLCASSPRGGETQYFGPGTRLLVL.

The gene calls are TRBV7-9 and TRBJ1-1; D is perhaps TRBD1 (6 bases). Germline CDR1 SEHNR, CDR2 FQNEAQ (reference sequence). The CDR3 has 15 amino acids. V dropped 0 bases and J dropped 4 bases, with 12 bases sitting between them. CDR3 loop: CASSLAAGGATEAFF. The CDR3 bases are TGTGCCAGCAGCTTAGCGGCCGGGGGGGCCACTGAAGCTTTCTTT.

The chain recombines TRBV10-3 with TRBJ1-1; a weak D match, TRBD1 (5 bases). V lost 7 bases and J 3 bases, leaving 15 bases between the germline ends. Germline values: CDR1 ENHRY, CDR2 SYGVKD. This CDR3 region has 14 residues. The CDR3 DNA reads TGTGCCATCAAAGACCTATTAGGGGACACTGAAGCTTTCTTT. Amino acid sequence: CAIKDLLGDTEAFF.

V and J are TRBV14 and TRBJ1-2, with 8 bases aligning to TRBD1. The CDR3 sequence is 20 residues long. CDR1 SGHDN and CDR2 FVKESK come from the germline V gene. V trimming: 7 bases; J trimming: 2 bases; junction bases outside the gene matches: 24. The chain's CDR3 is CASTKRVERQGLGLNYGYTF. DNA of the CDR3: TGTGCCAGCACCAAAAGAGTGGAGAGACAGGGGTTAGGATTGAACTATGGCTACACCTTC.

The V gene is TRBV30, the J gene TRBJ2-6; 8 nucleotides line up with TRBD2. The germline V gene encodes CDR1 GTSNPN and CDR2 SVGIG (reference sequence). Trimming at V came to 3 bases and at J to 3 bases, leaving 7 bases not matched to a gene. The CDR3 spans 16 residues. CDR3 residues: CAWSRRGAGGANVLTF. The CDR3 DNA reads as TGTGCCTGGAGCCGGCGGGGGGCCGGTGGGGCCAACGTCCTGACTTTC.

The rearrangement joins TRBV5-8 to TRBJ2-5; 8 nucleotides line up with TRBD1. The CDR3 consists of 18 residues. Germline V gives CDR1 SGHTS, CDR2 YDEGEE. J lost 5 bases, V lost 0 bases, and 15 bases had no gene match. The CDR3 region has the DNA TGTGCCAGCAGCTTGGGGGCAGGGGGCGCCTCCGTGGCGGAGACCCAGTACTTC. It specifies CASSLGAGGASVAETQYF.

The chain uses TRBV2 and TRBJ2-3; 7 bases map to TRBD1. The CDR3 runs to 13 residues. The junction had 10 bases not matched to a gene; V was cut back by 6 bases and J by 10 bases. CDR1 is SNHLY and CDR2 is FYNNEI in the germline V gene. For the CDR3, the DNA is TGTGCCAGCAGCGCTCAACAGGGGTCGGCGCAGTATTTT. Its protein is CASSAQQGSAQYF.

The chain combines TRBV7-2 with TRBJ2-7; 7 bases fit TRBD1. Per germline, CDR1 SGHTA and CDR2 FQGNSA. The V gene end was trimmed by 6 bases and the J gene end by 0 bases; junction bases not matched to a gene: 5. There are 14 residues in the CDR3. The CDR3, as DNA: TGTGCCAGCAGTCGGGACAGATTCTCCTACGAGCAGTACTTC. Translation: CASSRDRFSYEQYF.

The chain employs TRBV2 and TRBJ2-1, with TRBD1 as a possible D gene (6 bases). There are 14 residues in the CDR3. CDR1 is SNHLY, CDR2 FYNNEI, per germline. The V and J ends lost 7 bases and 2 bases respectively, with 12 bases between them. CDR3 DNA: TGTGCCAGCAAAGGGGGAGATACCTACAATGAGCAGTTCTTC. Its protein is CASKGGDTYNEQFF.

The CDR3 bases are TGTGCCAGCAGCTTGGGAACGGGAACCACCGGGGAGCTGTTTTTT. Amino acids: CASSLGTGTTGELFF. The J gene is TRBJ2-2, the V gene TRBV5-6, with D perhaps TRBD2 (5 bases). The length of the CDR3 is 15 residues. CDR1 and CDR2 (germline): SGHDT, YYEEEE. With 0 bases removed from V and 4 bases from J, the gap between germline ends came to 10 bases. Drawing the rest from reference TRBV5-6 and TRBJ2-2, the complete variable domain is DAGVTQSPTHLIKTRGQQVTLRCSPKSGHDTVSWYQQALGQGPQFIFQYYEEEERQRGNFPDRFSGHQFPNYSSELNVNALLLGDSALYLCASSLGTGTTGELFFGEGSRLTVL.